This TCR beta chain derives from a study of CD8 T cells in ankylosing spondylitis (dated by TCRdb to 2015 to 2018). Looking at the study overall: T cell receptor beta repertoires were profiled in healthy donors and ankylosing spondylitis patients so that disease-linked TCR variants could be found. The whole study cohort included 90 to 120 healthy donors and 25 ankylosing spondylitis patients. Samples of peripheral blood were taken, and for ankylosing spondylitis patients, synovial fluid was collected as well.

The CDR3 goes from the cysteine to the phenylalanine over 17 residues. CDR3 DNA only is kept here, 51 bases in frame from base 1. The germline V gene (reference sequence) provides CDR1 MNHEY and CDR2 SMNVEV. Relative to germline, V is missing 5 bases and J is missing 6 bases, with 11 bases of the junction outside any gene match. This clonotype was seen only a few times. No cognate antigen has been identified for it. No qualities accompany the bases; no much larger clone lies one base away. The paper's findings and limits, for the study overall: In peripheral blood, the disease-linked clones were found at relatively low frequencies and had a CD8+ phenotype. Some motif variants had previously been reported in the synovial fluid and blood of reactive arthritis patients, which suggests shared mechanisms of disease initiation. Blood from ankylosing spondylitis patients appeared to be characterized by a TCR beta motif made up of 8 or 9 highly homologous amino acid variants. Significant enrichment of the disease-linked clones was reported in matched synovial fluid samples from ankylosing spondylitis patients.

TCRdb names Illumina HiSeq 2500 as the instrument used. Quantitative 5'-RACE with molecular barcodes was used to prepare TCR beta libraries. Per the original workflow: A new computational method based on a probabilistic model of VDJ rearrangement was used to identify disease-linked TCR variants. The raw public reads went through TCRdb reprocessing: fastp at Q25, MiXCR clone calling, in-frame beta chains kept. Records with the same CDR3 protein are collapsed into one entry carrying the most frequent genes and DNA. TCRdb's processing, not the authors' own work, is the source of the V and J calls. This sample has a few hundred thousand distinct CDR3 sequences in its table, and around 7.6% of those were observed once. About 14% of the sample belongs to the ten largest clones.

The chain was built from TRBV27 and TRBJ2-1; a stretch of 12 junction bases matches TRBD2. The sequence derives from a male donor with ankylosing spondylitis. The specimen was blood, either unsorted or a sorted T cell fraction (not recorded which). At the DNA level, the sequence is TGTGCCAGCAGTCTCGGGTCAGCTAGCGGGAGGGCCAATGAGCAGTTCTTC. The translation is CASSLGSASGRANEQFF.